Shown below are 20 T cell receptor beta chains from a single sample sequenced in a study of T cell responses to AZD1222 COVID-19 vaccine. The assay was immunoSEQ multiplex PCR, and TCRdb's table has in-frame clones only and misses some. The sample has about 150,000 clones, about 87% seen once. The source was peripheral blood, collected 28 days after the second AZD1222 dose. All receptors come from an adult who received the AZD1222 COVID-19 vaccine.

This chain joins TRBV18 and TRBJ1-4; no firm D call. Per germline, CDR1 KGHSH and CDR2 LQKENI. V shed 0 bases and J shed 8 bases, with 10 bases lying between them. This CDR3 has 14 amino acids. In nucleotides, the CDR3 is TGTGCCAGCTCACCACCGGAGGGCTTCGAAAAACTGTTTTTT. It specifies CASSPPEGFEKLFF.

The rearrangement links TRBV3-1 (or the pseudogene TRBV3-2) to TRBJ2-7; 7 positions agree with TRBD2. This CDR3 has 14 residues. Per the germline V gene, CDR1 is LGHDT and CDR2 is YNNKEL (reference sequence). With V trimmed by 2 bases and J by 7 bases, 8 bases remained unmatched. CDR3 sequence reads: CASSQRGLAEEQYF. The CDR3 DNA is TGTGCCAGCAGCCAAAGAGGGCTAGCGGAAGAGCAGTACTTC.

V is TRBV18 and J is TRBJ2-5; a weak D match, TRBD1 (5 bases). The CDR3 is 14 residues long. V lost 4 bases and J 4 bases, leaving 13 bases between the germline ends. Germline V CDR1 and CDR2: KGHSH, LQKENI. The CDR3 loop is CASSLKQGLETQYF. In DNA form, the CDR3 reads TGTGCCAGCTCACTCAAGCAGGGCCTAGAGACCCAGTACTTC.

The rearrangement joins TRBV19 to TRBJ1-1; perhaps TRBD1 as D (6 bases). This CDR3 spans 14 amino acids. Trimming pared 6 bases from V and 4 bases from J, leaving 15 bases between. Germline V gene sequence: CDR1 LNHDA, CDR2 SQIVND (reference sequence). The CDR3 bases are TGTGCCAGTAGCGAACCGCGGGGGCCCACTGAAGCTTTCTTT. It encodes CASSEPRGPTEAFF. Using reference TRBV19 and TRBJ1-1 for the parts outside the CDR3, the full variable domain is DGGITQSPKYLFRKEGQNVTLSCEQNLNHDAMYWYRQDPGQGLRLIYYSQIVNDFQKGDIAEGYSVSREKKESFPLTVTSAQKNPTAFYLCASSEPRGPTEAFFGQGTRLTVV.

This clone has only one observation. The chain is built from TRBV3-1 (or the pseudogene TRBV3-2) and TRBJ1-6, with D tentatively TRBD1 (6 bases). Germline loops: CDR1 LGHDT, CDR2 YNNKEL (reference sequence). This CDR3 has 13 amino acids. Trimming left V 0 bases short and J 16 bases short, with 13 bases between. In DNA, the CDR3 is TGTGCCAGCAGCCAAGATCCCAGGGGCGGACTCCACTTT. Translating gives CASSQDPRGGLHF.

The chain employs TRBV6-5 and TRBJ1-4; D gene ambiguous. Germline CDR1 reads MNHEY; CDR2 reads SVGAGI. CDR3 length equals 16 residues. The V end lost 4 bases, the J end lost 5 bases, and 17 bases lay between the germline ends. The CDR3 protein is CASSSSLRALNEKLFF. In DNA, the CDR3 is TGTGCCAGCAGTTCCAGTTTAAGGGCGTTAAATGAAAAACTGTTTTTT.

CDR3 coding DNA: TGTGCCAGCAGCTTCTCGCCAGGGGACTATGGCTACACCTTC. Encoded protein: CASSFSPGDYGYTF. This rearrangement joins TRBV7-2 to TRBJ1-2, with D tentatively TRBD1 (6 bases). CDR3 size: 14 residues. Looked up from germline, CDR1 is SGHTA and CDR2 is FQGNSA. Trimming left V 3 bases short and J 3 bases short, with 11 bases between.

This chain joins TRBV6-5 and TRBJ2-1; TRBD2 is a possible D gene (6 bases). Trimming took 6 bases from V and 0 from J, leaving 12 bases between them. Per the germline V gene, CDR1 is MNHEY and CDR2 is SVGAGI. The CDR3 sequence is 15 residues long. CDR3 in amino acids: CASRRTTSSYNEQFF. CDR3 nucleotide sequence: TGTGCCAGCAGGAGGACTACTAGCTCCTACAATGAGCAGTTCTTC.

The rearrangement uses TRBV24-1 and TRBJ2-2, with 13 bases aligning to TRBD2. In germline, CDR1 is KGHDR, CDR2 SFDVKD. The trim removed 4 bases at V and 4 bases at J, leaving 5 bases unmatched. The CDR3 is 17 residues long. The CDR3 region is CATSDLGLAGATGELFF. CDR3 nucleotide sequence: TGTGCCACCAGTGACCTCGGACTAGCGGGAGCCACCGGGGAGCTGTTTTTT.

The gene calls are TRBV3-1 (or the pseudogene TRBV3-2) and TRBJ2-2, with 7 bases matching TRBD1. Germline values: CDR1 LGHDT, CDR2 YNNKEL (reference sequence). The junction had 11 bases not matched to a gene; V was cut back by 0 bases and J by 7 bases. CDR3 size: 17 residues. This chain's CDR3 is CASSQDSFRGQNGELFF. The CDR3 DNA reads TGTGCCAGCAGCCAAGATTCCTTTAGGGGGCAAAACGGGGAGCTGTTTTTT.

The chain recombines TRBV7-9 with TRBJ2-7; 9 positions agree with TRBD1. V was pared by 6 bases and J by 4 bases, with 13 bases of the junction left unmatched. Germline CDR1 is SEHNR and CDR2 is FQNEAQ (reference sequence). This CDR3 is 16 amino acids long. CDR3 in DNA: TGTGCCAGCAGGGGGGACAGGGCGGGAGCTACTTACGAGCAGTACTTC. Amino acid sequence: CASRGDRAGATYEQYF.

The chain employs TRBV5-1 and TRBJ2-4; D unclear. Germline CDR1 reads SGHRS; CDR2 reads YFSETQ. V dropped 3 bases and J dropped 8 bases, with 6 bases sitting between them. This CDR3 spans 11 amino acids. CDR3 sequence (DNA): TGCGCCAGCAGCTCCGGCGACATTCAGTACTTC. It specifies CASSSGDIQYF.

This chain uses TRBV4-3 with TRBJ2-7, with D tentatively TRBD1 (6 bases). This CDR3 is 15 amino acids long. Germline values: CDR1 LGHNA, CDR2 YSLEER. Deletions cut 1 base from V and 5 bases from J, with 15 bases between. CDR3 in DNA: TGCGCCAGCAGCCAAGGGGGGCGCGAGTCCGACGAGCAGTACTTC. Its protein is CASSQGGRESDEQYF.

The chain joins TRBV5-1 to TRBJ2-7; 9 positions match TRBD1. CDR3 size: 15 residues. Germline CDR1 reads SGHRS; CDR2 reads YFSETQ. Trimming took 4 bases from V and 2 from J; bases not matched to a gene: 7. CDR3: CASSLAGQGAYEQYF. The CDR3 coding sequence is TGCGCCAGCAGCCTGGCGGGACAGGGCGCCTACGAGCAGTACTTC.

The chain employs TRBV5-4 and TRBJ2-7, with TRBD2 identical over 14 bases. J lost 6 bases, V lost 5 bases, and 13 bases had no gene match. Germline V gives CDR1 SGHNT, CDR2 YYREEE (reference sequence). CDR3 length: 17 residues. The CDR3 spells CASSSGGGLAGAGEQYF. As DNA, the CDR3 is TGTGCCAGCAGTTCCGGAGGGGGACTAGCGGGAGCTGGCGAGCAGTACTTC.

The chain recombines TRBV10-3 with TRBJ1-1, with TRBD1 identical over 7 bases. The V and J ends lost 6 bases and 3 bases, in that order; junction bases with no gene match: 4. The CDR3 sequence is 13 residues long. Germline V CDR1 and CDR2: ENHRY, SYGVKD. The CDR3 loop reads CAIRRDSYTEAFF. CDR3 bases: TGTGCCATCAGGCGGGACAGTTACACTGAAGCTTTCTTT.

This rearrangement joins TRBV27 to TRBJ1-1; a possible D gene is TRBD1 (5 bases). Trimming cost V 6 bases and J 12 bases, with 17 bases left between them. The CDR3 sequence is 12 residues long. The V gene's germline CDR1 is MNHEY and CDR2 SMNVEV (reference sequence). CDR3 residues: CASRRDVRRTFF. In nucleotides, the CDR3 is TGTGCCAGCAGACGGGACGTCCGGCGGACTTTCTTT.

This chain uses TRBV6-2 or TRBV6-3 with TRBJ1-2; the D is unclear. V was pared by 2 bases and J by 0 bases, with 16 bases between. The CDR3 spans 17 residues. Germline CDR1 MNHEY, CDR2 SVGEGT. CDR3 protein: CASSYPLRGKANYGYTF. The CDR3, as DNA: TGTGCCAGCAGTTACCCCCTACGTGGGAAAGCTAACTATGGCTACACCTTC.

The J gene is TRBJ2-3, the V gene TRBV19, with a tentative D call TRBD1 (6 bases). The V end was cut by 4 bases, the J end by 1 base, with 15 bases between. This CDR3 contains 16 residues. Germline CDR1 reads LNHDA; CDR2 reads SQIVND (reference sequence). This chain's CDR3 is CASSKRRQDRTDTQYF. The CDR3 DNA follows: TGTGCCAGTAGTAAGCGGCGACAGGATCGCACAGATACGCAGTATTTT.

For this clone: The junction shows a germline mismatch at one end, possibly a read error. This rearrangement joins TRBV18 to TRBJ2-7; 8 bases agree with TRBD1. Germline lookup yields CDR1 KGHSH and CDR2 LQKENI. The length of the CDR3 is 14 residues. The CDR3 bases are TGTGCCAGCTCACCCTCTGGACAGGGCGGGGAGCAGCACTTC. Translated: CASSPSGQGGEQHF.